Reported below is one T cell receptor (beta chain). Its antigen is still unknown. A much more abundant neighbour one base away suggests this may be a read error. This same CDR3 is encoded by further DNA sequences in the sample. None of the patients had undergone any treatment ahead of thyroid surgery. This entry belongs to a study of metastatic and nonmetastatic thyroid tumors. At the level of the study: From malignant and benign thyroid patients, repertoires in blood and in tumor or nodule tissue were compared.

This CDR3 contains 16 residues. Germline V gene sequence: CDR1 SGHAT, CDR2 FQDESV (reference sequence). V was pared by 5 bases and J by 5 bases, with 9 bases of the junction left unmatched. In the original analysis: The distant-metastasis classifier for papillary thyroid cancer was built from CDR3 differences across clinicopathological groups. MiXCR was used by TCRdb to re-call the PCR reads. The V and J calls were determined by TCRdb, not by the authors. The table shows under 55,000 clones, with roughly 18% occurring only once. Study outcomes and limitations: Reported TCR beta diversity, measured in blood and tumor, was significantly higher for malignant thyroid tumors than for benign nodules.

The sequence was collected from a female donor with papillary thyroid cancer or a benign thyroid nodule (not recorded which). Some clones in this sample may be carry-over from other donors' samples. The sample taken for sequencing was blood. The genes are TRBV11-1 and TRBJ2-3; the match to TRBD2 covers 11 bases. This CDR3 reads CASSPLTSGIGDTQYF. The CDR3 DNA is TGTGCCAGCAGCCCCCTGACTAGCGGGATTGGAGATACGCAGTATTTT.